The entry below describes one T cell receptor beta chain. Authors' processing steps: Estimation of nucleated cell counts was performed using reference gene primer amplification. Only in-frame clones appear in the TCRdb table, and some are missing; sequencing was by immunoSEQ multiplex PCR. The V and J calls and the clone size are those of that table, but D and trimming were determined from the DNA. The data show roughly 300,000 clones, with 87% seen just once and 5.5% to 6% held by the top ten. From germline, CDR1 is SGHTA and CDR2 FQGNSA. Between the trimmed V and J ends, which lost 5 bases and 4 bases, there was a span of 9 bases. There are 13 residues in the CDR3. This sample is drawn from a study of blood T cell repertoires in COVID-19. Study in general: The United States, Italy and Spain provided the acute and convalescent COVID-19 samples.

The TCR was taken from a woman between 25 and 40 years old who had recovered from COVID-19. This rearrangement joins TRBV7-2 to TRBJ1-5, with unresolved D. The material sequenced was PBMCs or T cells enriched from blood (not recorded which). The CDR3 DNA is TGTGCCAGCAGCCAAACTAAGAATCAGCCCCAGCATTTT. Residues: CASSQTKNQPQHF.